This T cell receptor (beta chain) was sequenced for a study of beta chain features in type 1 diabetes. Study results and caveats: A closer apparent resemblance between naive, central memory and Treg TCRB repertoires was seen in patients than in healthy donors. In type 1 diabetes patients, VDJ junctions had fewer insertions; deletions at these junctions were more frequent. Shorter TCRB CDR3s, moderately but significantly so, were found in Type 1 diabetes patients in all four CD4+ subsets. There was no resolution here of whether HLA type influences TCRB rearrangement.

Trimming removed 4 bases from V and 7 bases from J, with 20 bases in between. Germline V gene sequence: CDR1 LNHDA, CDR2 SQIVND (reference sequence). The CDR3 covers 15 residues. Reverse transcription of all isolated RNA meant that expressed TCRB transcripts were sequenced. Using immunoSEQ multiplex PCR, the repertoire was profiled, and TCRdb retains in-frame clones only, with some absent. This table has around 240,000 clones, 16% appearing once. Regarding this clone: Its matching antigen is unknown.

The sequenced material came from naive CD4+ T cells from blood. The clonotype was recovered from a man aged 25 to 40 with type 1 diabetes. The chain links TRBV19 to TRBJ2-7; D perhaps matches TRBD2 (7 bases). This CDR3 reads CASSKSRGAAREQYF. As DNA, the CDR3 is TGTGCCAGTAGTAAAAGCCGGGGGGCCGCAAGGGAGCAGTACTTC.